The present TCR beta chain was sequenced within a study of follicular helper T cells after annual influenza vaccination. Time point reported: 2014-2015 season, 7 days after vaccination. Measured with immunoSEQ multiplex PCR; TCRdb has only the in-frame clones, and not every one. The sample contains some 15,000 clones, 65% to 85% of which appear only once. The TCR comes from an adult who received the influenza vaccine. Specimen: CXCR5+ CD38- circulating T follicular helper cells from blood, collected 7 days after influenza vaccination. As for subset: circulating Tfh, non-naive CD4+CXCR5+PD-1+ (ICOS+CD38+ or ICOS-CD38-).

The CDR3 DNA reads TGTGCCAGCAGCAAGGCAGATGGACTAGCGGGGGGGAAGCAGTTCTTC. Protein: CASSKADGLAGGKQFF. V is TRBV5-4 and J is TRBJ2-1, with 15 bases identical to TRBD2. This CDR3 is built from 16 residues. Per germline, CDR1 SGHNT and CDR2 YYREEE (reference sequence). V lost 4 bases and J lost 11; bases outside the gene matches: 10.